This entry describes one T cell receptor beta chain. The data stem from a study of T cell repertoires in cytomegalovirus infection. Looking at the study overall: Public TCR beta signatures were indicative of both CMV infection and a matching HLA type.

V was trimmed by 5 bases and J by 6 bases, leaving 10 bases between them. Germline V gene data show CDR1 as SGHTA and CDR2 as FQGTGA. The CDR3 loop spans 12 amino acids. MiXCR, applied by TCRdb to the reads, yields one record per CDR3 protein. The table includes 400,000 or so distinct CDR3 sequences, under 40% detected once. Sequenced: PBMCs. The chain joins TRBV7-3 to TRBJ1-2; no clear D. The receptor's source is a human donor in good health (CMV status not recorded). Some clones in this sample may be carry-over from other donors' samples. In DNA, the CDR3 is TGTGCCAGCAGCCCTGAGGGAGATGGCTACACCTTC. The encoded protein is CASSPEGDGYTF.